This TCR beta chain was captured by sequencing in a study of cytomegalovirus exposure and HLA in healthy donors. Measured with immunoSEQ multiplex PCR; TCRdb has only the in-frame clones, and not every one. Found here are approximately 110,000 clones, about 88% of them singletons; the top ten hold around 3.6%. Sequenced sample: PBMCs. The sequence was collected from a woman aged 18-30 years in good health and CMV-seropositive.

The CDR3 spells CASREPRGSITGELFF. The CDR3 nucleotides read TGTGCCAGCCGTGAACCCAGGGGGTCCATCACCGGGGAGCTGTTTTTT. V usage is TRBV11-1 and J usage is TRBJ2-2; 7 bases are a match to TRBD1. Unmatched junction bases numbered 13, after V lost 8 bases and J lost 4 bases. Germline assignment: CDR1 SGHAT and CDR2 FQDESV (reference sequence). This CDR3 has 16 amino acids.